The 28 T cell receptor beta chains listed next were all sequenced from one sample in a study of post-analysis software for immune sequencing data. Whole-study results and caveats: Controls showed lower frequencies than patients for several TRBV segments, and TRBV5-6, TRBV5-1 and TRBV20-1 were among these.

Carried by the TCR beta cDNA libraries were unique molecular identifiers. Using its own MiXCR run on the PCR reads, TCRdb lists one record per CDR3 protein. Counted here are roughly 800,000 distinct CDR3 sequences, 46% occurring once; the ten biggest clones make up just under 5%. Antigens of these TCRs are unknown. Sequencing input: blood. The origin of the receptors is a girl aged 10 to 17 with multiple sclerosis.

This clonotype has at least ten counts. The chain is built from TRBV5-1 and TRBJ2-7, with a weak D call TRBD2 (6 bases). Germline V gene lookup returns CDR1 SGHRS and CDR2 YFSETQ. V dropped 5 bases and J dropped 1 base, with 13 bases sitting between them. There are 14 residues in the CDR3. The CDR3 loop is CASRGREWSYEQYF. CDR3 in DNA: TGCGCCAGCAGAGGCCGGGAGTGGTCCTACGAGCAGTACTTC.

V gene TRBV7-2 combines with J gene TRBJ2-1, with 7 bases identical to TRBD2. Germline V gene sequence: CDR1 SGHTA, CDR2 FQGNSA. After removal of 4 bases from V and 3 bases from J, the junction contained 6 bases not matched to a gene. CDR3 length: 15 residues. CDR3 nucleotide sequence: TGTGCCAGCAGCTCCGGACCGGGAGGCTACAATGAGCAGTTCTTC. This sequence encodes CASSSGPGGYNEQFF.

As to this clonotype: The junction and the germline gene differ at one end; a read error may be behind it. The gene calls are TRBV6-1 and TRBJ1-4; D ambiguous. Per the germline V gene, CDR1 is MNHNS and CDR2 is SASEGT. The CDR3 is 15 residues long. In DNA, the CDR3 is TGTGCCAGCAGTGAAGGTCCCTCGTCGTCCGAAAAGCTGTTTTTT. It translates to CASSEGPSSSEKLFF.

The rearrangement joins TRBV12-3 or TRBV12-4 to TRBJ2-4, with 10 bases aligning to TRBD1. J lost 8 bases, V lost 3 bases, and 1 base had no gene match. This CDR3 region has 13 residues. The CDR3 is CASSLTGGHIQYF. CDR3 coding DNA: TGTGCCAGCAGTTTGACAGGGGGCCACATTCAGTACTTC.

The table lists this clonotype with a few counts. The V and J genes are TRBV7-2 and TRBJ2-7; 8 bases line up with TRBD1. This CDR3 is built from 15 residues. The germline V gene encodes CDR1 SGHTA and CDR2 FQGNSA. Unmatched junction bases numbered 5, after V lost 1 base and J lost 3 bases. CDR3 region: CASSLETGALYEQYF. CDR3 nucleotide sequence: TGTGCCAGCAGCTTAGAGACAGGGGCCCTCTACGAGCAGTACTTC.

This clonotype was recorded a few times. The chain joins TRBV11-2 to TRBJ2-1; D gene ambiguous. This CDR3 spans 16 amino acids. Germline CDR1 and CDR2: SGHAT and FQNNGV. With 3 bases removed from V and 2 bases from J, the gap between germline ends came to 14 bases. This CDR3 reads CASSFSTMNTYNEQFF. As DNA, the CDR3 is TGTGCCAGCAGCTTCAGCACCATGAACACCTACAATGAGCAGTTCTTC. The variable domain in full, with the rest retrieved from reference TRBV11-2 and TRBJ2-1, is EAGVAQSPRYKIIEKRQSVAFWCNPISGHATLYWYQQILGQGPKLLIQFQNNGVVDDSQLPKDRFSAERLKGVDSTLKIQPAKLEDSAVYLCASSFSTMNTYNEQFFGPGTRLTVL.

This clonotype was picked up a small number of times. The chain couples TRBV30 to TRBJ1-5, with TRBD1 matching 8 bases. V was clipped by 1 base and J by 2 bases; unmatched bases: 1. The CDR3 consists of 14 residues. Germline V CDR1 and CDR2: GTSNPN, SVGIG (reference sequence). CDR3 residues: CAWSGGQGNQPQHF. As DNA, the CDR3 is TGTGCCTGGAGTGGGGGACAGGGCAATCAGCCCCAGCATTTT. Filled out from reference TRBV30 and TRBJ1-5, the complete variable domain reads SQTIHQWPATLVQPVGSPLSLECTVEGTSNPNLYWYRQAAGRGLQLLFYSVGIGQISSEVPQNLSASRPQDRQFILSSKKLLLSDSGFYLCAWSGGQGNQPQHFGDGTRLSIL.

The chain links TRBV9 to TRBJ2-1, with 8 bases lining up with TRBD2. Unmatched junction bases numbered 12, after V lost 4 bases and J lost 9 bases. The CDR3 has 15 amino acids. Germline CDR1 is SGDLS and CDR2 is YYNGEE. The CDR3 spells CASSPSGRAWVEQFF. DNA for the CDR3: TGTGCCAGCAGCCCGTCCGGGAGGGCCTGGGTTGAGCAGTTCTTC.

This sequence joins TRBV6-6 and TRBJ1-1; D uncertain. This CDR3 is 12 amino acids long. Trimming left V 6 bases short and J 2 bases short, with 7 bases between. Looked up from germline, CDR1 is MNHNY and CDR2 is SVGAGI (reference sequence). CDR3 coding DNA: TGTGCCAGCAGCTCGGCTAACACTGAAGCTTTCTTT. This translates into CASSSANTEAFF.

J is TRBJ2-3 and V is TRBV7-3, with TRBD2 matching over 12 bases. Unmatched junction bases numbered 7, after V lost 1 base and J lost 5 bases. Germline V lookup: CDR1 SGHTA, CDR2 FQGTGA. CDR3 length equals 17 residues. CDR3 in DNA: TGTGCCAGCAGCTTAAGCCCTGGACTAGCGGGAAGAGATACGCAGTATTTT. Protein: CASSLSPGLAGRDTQYF.

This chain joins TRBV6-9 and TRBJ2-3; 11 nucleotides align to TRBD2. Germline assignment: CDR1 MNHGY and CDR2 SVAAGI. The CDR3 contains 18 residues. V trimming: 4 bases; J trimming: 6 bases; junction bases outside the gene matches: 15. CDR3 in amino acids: CASSSLPGLAGGLDTQYF. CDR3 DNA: TGTGCCAGCAGTTCTCTTCCTGGGCTAGCGGGAGGTTTGGATACGCAGTATTTT.

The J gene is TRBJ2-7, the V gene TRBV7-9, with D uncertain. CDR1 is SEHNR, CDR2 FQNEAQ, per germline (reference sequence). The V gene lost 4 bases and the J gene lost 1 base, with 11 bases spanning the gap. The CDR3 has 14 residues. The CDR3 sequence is CASSSPVGSYEQYF. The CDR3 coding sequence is TGTGCCAGCAGCTCTCCTGTTGGGTCCTACGAGCAGTACTTC.

The CDR3: CSARLAGAPYNEQFF. The CDR3, as DNA: TGCAGTGCTAGGCTAGCGGGAGCGCCCTACAATGAGCAGTTCTTC. The chain has TRBV20-1 and TRBJ2-1; 10 nucleotides agree with TRBD2. This CDR3 comprises 15 residues. The germline gives CDR1 DFQATT, CDR2 SNEGSKA (reference sequence). With V trimmed by 3 bases and J by 2 bases, 4 bases remained unmatched.

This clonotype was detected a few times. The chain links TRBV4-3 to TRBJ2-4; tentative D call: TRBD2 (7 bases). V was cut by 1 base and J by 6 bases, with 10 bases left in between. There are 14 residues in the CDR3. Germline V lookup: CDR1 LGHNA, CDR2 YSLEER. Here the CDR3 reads CASSQVGGGNIQYF. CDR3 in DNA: TGCGCCAGCAGCCAAGTAGGGGGGGGAAACATTCAGTACTTC.

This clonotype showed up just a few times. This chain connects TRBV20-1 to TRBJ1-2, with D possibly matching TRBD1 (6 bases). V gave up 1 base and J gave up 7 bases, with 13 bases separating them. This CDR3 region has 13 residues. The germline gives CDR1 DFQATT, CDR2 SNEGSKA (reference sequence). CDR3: CSARAGGPVGYTF. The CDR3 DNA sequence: TGCAGTGCTAGAGCGGGGGGGCCCGTTGGCTACACCTTC.

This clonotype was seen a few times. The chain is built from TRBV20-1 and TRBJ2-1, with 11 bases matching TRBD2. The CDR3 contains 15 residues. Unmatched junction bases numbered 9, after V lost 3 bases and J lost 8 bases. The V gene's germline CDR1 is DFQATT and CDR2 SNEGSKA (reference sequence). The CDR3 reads CSASPTSGVEDEQFF. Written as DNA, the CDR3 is TGCAGTGCTAGCCCGACTAGCGGGGTGGAAGATGAGCAGTTCTTC.

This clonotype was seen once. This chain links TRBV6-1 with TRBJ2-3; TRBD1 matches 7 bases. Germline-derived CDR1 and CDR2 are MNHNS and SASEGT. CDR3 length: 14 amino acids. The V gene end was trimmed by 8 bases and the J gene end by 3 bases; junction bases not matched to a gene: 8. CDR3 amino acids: CASPGTEATDTQYF. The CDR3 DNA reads TGTGCCAGCCCCGGGACAGAGGCTACAGATACGCAGTATTTT.

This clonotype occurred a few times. The CDR3 DNA reads TGCGCCAGCAGCTGGTCGTGGCCTCCGACGGGGGATACCCAGTACTTC. This sequence encodes CASSWSWPPTGDTQYF. V gene TRBV5-1 combines with J gene TRBJ2-7, with TRBD2 as a possible D gene (6 bases). With 3 bases removed from V and 10 bases from J, the gap between germline ends came to 26 bases. The CDR3 is made up of 16 amino acids. The germline CDR1 and CDR2 sequences are SGHRS and YFSETQ.

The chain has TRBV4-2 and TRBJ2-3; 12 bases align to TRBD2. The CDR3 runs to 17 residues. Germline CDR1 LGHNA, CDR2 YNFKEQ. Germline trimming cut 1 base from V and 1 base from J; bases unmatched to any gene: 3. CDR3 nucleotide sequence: TGTGCCAGCAGCCAAGGGACTAGCGGGAAACGCACAGATACGCAGTATTTT. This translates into CASSQGTSGKRTDTQYF.

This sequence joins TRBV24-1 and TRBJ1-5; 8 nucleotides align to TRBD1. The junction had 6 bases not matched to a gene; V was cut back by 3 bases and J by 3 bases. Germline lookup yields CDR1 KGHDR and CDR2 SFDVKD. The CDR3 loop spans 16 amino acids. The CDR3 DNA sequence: TGTGCCACCAGTGATGCCGGACAGGGAAACAATCAGCCCCAGCATTTT. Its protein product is CATSDAGQGNNQPQHF.

The chain's CDR3 is CASSLDSVGGLTDTQYF. CDR3 sequence (DNA): TGTGCCAGCAGTTTAGATTCAGTCGGCGGCCTCACAGATACGCAGTATTTT. The chain has TRBV27 and TRBJ2-3; D remains unclear. Trimming left V 2 bases short and J 2 bases short, with 17 bases between. Germline-derived CDR1 and CDR2 are MNHEY and SMNVEV (reference sequence). CDR3 length equals 17 residues.

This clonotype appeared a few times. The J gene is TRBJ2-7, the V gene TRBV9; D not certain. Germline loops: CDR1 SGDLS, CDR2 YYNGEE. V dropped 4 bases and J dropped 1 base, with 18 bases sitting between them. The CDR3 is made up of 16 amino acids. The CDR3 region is CASSRGNRARSYEQYF. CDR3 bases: TGTGCCAGCAGCCGTGGAAACCGGGCAAGGTCCTACGAGCAGTACTTC.

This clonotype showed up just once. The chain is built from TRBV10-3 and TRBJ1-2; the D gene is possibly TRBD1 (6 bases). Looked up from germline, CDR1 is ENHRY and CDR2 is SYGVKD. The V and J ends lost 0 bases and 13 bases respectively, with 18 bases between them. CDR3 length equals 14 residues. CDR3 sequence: CAISESGQGYISTF. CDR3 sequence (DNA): TGTGCCATCAGTGAGTCGGGCCAGGGGTACATCAGCACCTTC.

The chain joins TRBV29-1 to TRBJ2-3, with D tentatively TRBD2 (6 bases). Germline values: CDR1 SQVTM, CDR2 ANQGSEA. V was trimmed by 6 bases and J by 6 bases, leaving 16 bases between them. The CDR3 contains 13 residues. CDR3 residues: CSVRGGNADTQYF. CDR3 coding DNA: TGCAGCGTCCGGGGCGGGAACGCGGATACGCAGTATTTT.

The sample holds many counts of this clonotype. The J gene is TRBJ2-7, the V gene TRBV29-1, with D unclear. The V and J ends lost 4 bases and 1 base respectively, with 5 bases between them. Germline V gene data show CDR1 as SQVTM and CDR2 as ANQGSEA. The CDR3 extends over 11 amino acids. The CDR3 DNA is TGCAGCGTTGTGGCGTCCTACGAGCAGTACTTC. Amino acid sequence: CSVVASYEQYF.

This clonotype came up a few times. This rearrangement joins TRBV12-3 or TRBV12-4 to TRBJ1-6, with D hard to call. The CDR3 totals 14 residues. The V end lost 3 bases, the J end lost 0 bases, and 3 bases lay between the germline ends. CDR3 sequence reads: CASSFSSYNSPLHF. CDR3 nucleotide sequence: TGTGCCAGCAGTTTTAGCTCCTATAATTCACCCCTCCACTTT.

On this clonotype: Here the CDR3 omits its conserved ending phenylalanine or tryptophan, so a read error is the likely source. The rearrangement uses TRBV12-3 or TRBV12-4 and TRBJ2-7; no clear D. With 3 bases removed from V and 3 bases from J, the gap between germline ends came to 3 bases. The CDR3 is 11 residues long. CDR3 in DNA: TGTGCCAGCAGTTTGGGCTACGAGCAGTACTGC. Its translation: CASSLGYEQYC.

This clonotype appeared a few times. The CDR3 DNA reads as TGCGCCAGCAGCCAAGTCCGGGACGCATCCTACGAGCAGTACTTC. It is translated as CASSQVRDASYEQYF. V usage is TRBV4-3 and J usage is TRBJ2-7; D is perhaps TRBD1 or TRBD2 (5 bases each). V lost 1 base, J lost 1 base, and 11 bases lay in between. Germline V CDR1 and CDR2: LGHNA, YSLEER. This CDR3 is built from 15 residues.